Listed below are T cell receptor beta chains from one sample, sequenced in a study of T cell responses to AZD1222 COVID-19 vaccine. Here immunoSEQ multiplex PCR was the method, and the copy in TCRdb shows in-frame clones only, minus some. Of tens of thousands of clones in the sample, 81% were seen once. Specimen: peripheral blood, collected 28 days after the second AZD1222 dose. All receptors come from an adult who received the AZD1222 COVID-19 vaccine. CDR3s include the opening cysteine and the closing phenylalanine or tryptophan. D genes are given only for firm matches. Clone size, where shown, is once, few, many, or a class for clones that have expanded.

TRBJ2-6,once,NA,TRBV19,TGTGCCAGTAGGACGGGGGCCGGCTCTGGGGCCAACGTCCTGACTTTC,CASRTGAGSGANVLTF
TRBJ2-5,NA,NA,TRBV6-2/TRBV6-3,TGTGCCAGCAGTTACATCGGTCAAACGAGGACAGTCCGGGAGACCCAGTACTTC,CASSYIGQTRTVRETQYF
TRBJ1-3,NA,NA,TRBV6-5,TGTGCCAGCAGCCCGGGACGGCTCTCTGGAAACACCATATATTTT,CASSPGRLSGNTIYF
TRBJ2-3,NA,NA,TRBV7-2,TGTGCCAGCAAGTTTTCGGGTGCCCCGGATACGCAGTATTTT,CASKFSGAPDTQYF
TRBJ2-1,few,TRBD2,TRBV7-7,TGTGCTAGCAGCTCGGGAGGACCACACAATGAGCAGTTCTTC,CASSSGGPHNEQFF
TRBJ2-1,NA,TRBD1,TRBV5-1,TGCGCCAGCAGCACCAGACAGGGTAGATATGAGCAGTTCTTC,CASSTRQGRYEQFF
TRBJ1-2,NA,NA,TRBV3-1/TRBV3-2,TGTGCCAGCAGCCAAGTCCCAGGGGCTGGCTACACCTTC,CASSQVPGAGYTF
TRBJ1-6,NA,NA,TRBV6-2/TRBV6-3,TGTGCCAGCAGTTATCCCCGGGTGGGGAGGCGAAATTCACCCCTCCACTTT,CASSYPRVGRRNSPLHF
TRBJ1-1,NA,TRBD1,TRBV7-9,TGTGCCAGCAGCCCCAGGGGGCGGACTGAAGCTTTCTTT,CASSPRGRTEAFF
TRBJ2-3,NA,NA,TRBV27,TGTGCCAGCACTTCAATACCCCTGAGGGGCACAGATACGCAGTATTTT,CASTSIPLRGTDTQYF
TRBJ2-3,NA,NA,TRBV28,TGTGCCAGCAGTTCTAGTCCCAGTTACGCAGATACGCAGTATTTT,CASSSSPSYADTQYF
TRBJ2-3,NA,TRBD2,TRBV9,TGTGCCAGCAGCGTAGTGGCTAGCGGGAGGGTCACAGATACGCAGTATTTT,CASSVVASGRVTDTQYF
TRBJ2-7,NA,TRBD1,TRBV7-9,TGTGCCAGCAGCTCCCCGACAGGGTCCTACGAGCAGTACTTC,CASSSPTGSYEQYF
TRBJ1-5,NA,NA,TRBV27,TGTGCCAGCAGCCCCGCAGGAAACCAGCCCCAGCATTTT,CASSPAGNQPQHF
TRBJ2-7,NA,TRBD1,TRBV28,TGTGCCAGCAAGGGGGCAGACGCAAGAGAATCCTACGAGCAGTACTTC,CASKGADARESYEQYF
TRBJ2-5,NA,NA,TRBV7-9,TGTGCCAGCAGCTTAGTCGGGGCAGACCTCCAAGAGACCCAGTACTTC,CASSLVGADLQETQYF
TRBJ1-3,NA,NA,TRBV29-1,TGCAGCGTTGGACCGATCTCTGGAAACACCATATATTTT,CSVGPISGNTIYF
TRBJ2-7,few,NA,TRBV27,TGTGCCAGCAGTTCCGGGCAGGGCTACGAGCAGTACTTC,CASSSGQGYEQYF
TRBJ2-5,NA,TRBD2,TRBV3-1/TRBV3-2,TGTGCCAGCAGCCAAGGTGCCAGCGGGAGGCTTTCTATCGGGACCCAGTACTTC,CASSQGASGRLSIGTQYF
TRBJ2-5,NA,NA,TRBV15,TGTGCCACCAGCAGAGCCCAGGGTGCTACGGGTGGGGAGACCCAGTACTTC,CATSRAQGATGGETQYF
TRBJ1-6,NA,NA,TRBV30,TGTGCCTGGAGCTCCGGACAGTATAATTCACCCCTCCACTTT,CAWSSGQYNSPLHF
TRBJ1-4,NA,TRBD1,TRBV11-2,TGTGCCAGCAGCCGTCGGGACAGGGGAGGCGAAAAACTGTTTTTT,CASSRRDRGGEKLFF
TRBJ2-7,NA,NA,TRBV6-5,TGTGCCAGCAAAGACTTGACCTACGAGCAGTACTTC,CASKDLTYEQYF
TRBJ2-3,NA,NA,TRBV5-6,TGTGCCAGCAGCTTAGAGGATATTGGTACAGATACGCAGTATTTT,CASSLEDIGTDTQYF